This is a list of T cell receptor beta chains from one sample in a study of blood T cell repertoires in COVID-19. Generated by immunoSEQ multiplex PCR, the TCRdb table keeps only in-frame clones and is missing some. The sample includes under 300,000 clones, roughly nine tenths seen only once; the top ten take approximately 12%. Material: peripheral blood. These TCRs come from a woman younger than 45 with COVID-19, enrolled during active disease. The CDR3 runs from the conserved cysteine through the conserved F or W. The D gene is left open where the match is weak. Expanded clones are given a class, and other clones once, few, many or no size at all.

j_call clone_size v_call d_call cdr3_nt cdr3_aa
TRBJ2-5 - TRBV10-3 - TGTGCCATCAGTGAGGGAGGCTCGCCCAGTAGAGAGACCCAGTACTTC CAISEGGSPSRETQYF
TRBJ1-6 - TRBV6-5 TRBD1 TGTGCCAGCAGTTACTCGGGACAGGGACAGTCACCCCTCCACTTT CASSYSGQGQSPLHF
TRBJ1-1 - TRBV30 TRBD1 TGTGCCTGGAGTTTAGGGCCAGGGGGCTACACTGAAGCTTTCTTT CAWSLGPGGYTEAFF
TRBJ1-5 - TRBV15 - TGTGCCACCAGCAGAGATCCCCAGGGATCTTGGTTAGGGCAGCCCCAGCATTTT CATSRDPQGSWLGQPQHF
TRBJ1-1 few TRBV24-1 - TGTGCCACCAGTGATAAGGTCCAGGGTAAGAACACTGAAGCTTTCTTT CATSDKVQGKNTEAFF
TRBJ1-3 once TRBV11-2 - TGTGCCAGCAGCTTCACCAGGGCATACACCATATATTTT CASSFTRAYTIYF
TRBJ1-5 - TRBV7-4 - TGTGCCAGCAGCTTACCGAATCAGCCCCAGCATTTT CASSLPNQPQHF
TRBJ2-6 - TRBV4-1 - TGCGCCAGCAGCCAAGAACTCTCTGGGGCCAACGTCCTGACTTTC CASSQELSGANVLTF
TRBJ2-1 - TRBV7-6 TRBD2 TGTGCCAGCAGCTATAACCCCTCGGTAGCGGGGCCGAATGAGCAGTTCTTC CASSYNPSVAGPNEQFF
TRBJ2-7 - TRBV6-5 - TGTGCCAGCCGGACAGCAAACTCCTACGAGCAGTACTTC CASRTANSYEQYF
TRBJ2-3 - TRBV5-4 TRBD2 TGTGCCAGCAGCTTGGAGCGGGGGGGGACAGATACGCAGTATTTT CASSLERGGTDTQYF
TRBJ2-5 - TRBV5-4 TRBD2 TGTGCCAGCAGCCCCCTTAGCGGGGGGCCGCAGATCCAAGAGACCCAGTACTTC CASSPLSGGPQIQETQYF
TRBJ2-1 - TRBV29-1 TRBD2 TGCAGCGTCAGCAAAGCGGGGGGGACCAATGAGCAGTTCTTC CSVSKAGGTNEQFF
TRBJ2-7 - TRBV7-9 - TGTGCCAGCAGCTTAGCGGCCAGGTTCGGAGAGCAGTACTTC CASSLAARFGEQYF
TRBJ2-7 - TRBV4-2 TRBD2 TGTGCCAGCAGCCAATTCGGCGGGGGGCAATACTTC CASSQFGGGQYF
TRBJ2-2 - TRBV5-1 - TGCGCCAGCAGATCAAGGGGCTCGAACACCGGGGAGCTGTTTTTT CASRSRGSNTGELFF
TRBJ2-3 - TRBV11-2 TRBD1 TGTGCCAGCAGCCGCCAGGGGGCAAGGTGGGATACGCAGTATTTT CASSRQGARWDTQYF
TRBJ2-7 few TRBV2 - TGTGCCAGCAGTGGGACACCCTTAGGGAACTACGAGCAGTACTTC CASSGTPLGNYEQYF
TRBJ2-5 - TRBV5-4 - TGTGCCAGCAGCTTGTTTTCGGGTCAAGAGACCCAGTACTTC CASSLFSGQETQYF
TRBJ1-2 - TRBV5-1 - TGCGCCAGCAGCCCGGGGGGTCGGGACGGAGGCCATGGCTACACCTTC CASSPGGRDGGHGYTF
TRBJ2-3 - TRBV9 TRBD1 TGTGCCAGCAGCGTAGGGACAGGGGGGGGTGGGACGCAGTATTTT CASSVGTGGGGTQYF
TRBJ1-4 - TRBV19 TRBD1 TGTGCCAGTAGTCCCGACAGGGTGGCGACTAATGAAAAACTGTTTTTT CASSPDRVATNEKLFF
TRBJ2-3 - TRBV14 - TGTGCCAGCAGCCGCGCAGATACGCAGTATTTT CASSRADTQYF
TRBJ2-7 - TRBV3-1/TRBV3-2 TRBD1 TGTGCCAGCAGCATTCAGGGACAGTCCTACGAGCAGTACTTC CASSIQGQSYEQYF
TRBJ1-4 - TRBV9 - TGTGCCAGCAGCTCCCGGACAGAGGAAAAACTGTTTTTT CASSSRTEEKLFF
TRBJ2-5 - TRBV5-1 TRBD2 TGCGCCAGCAGCTTGGCCGGTAGCGGGGGAGTAGAGACCCAGTACTTC CASSLAGSGGVETQYF
TRBJ1-1 - TRBV16 - TGTGCCAGCAGCCGCGGGGGGAACAGGGCGAGGGTCACTGAAGCTTTCTTT CASSRGGNRARVTEAFF
TRBJ2-1 - TRBV27 - TGTGCCAGCAGTTTCGGAGCCTACAATGAGCAGTTCTTC CASSFGAYNEQFF
TRBJ2-1 - TRBV5-4 TRBD2 TGTGCCAGCAGCTGGGCGGGGGGTGAGCAGTTCTTC CASSWAGGEQFF